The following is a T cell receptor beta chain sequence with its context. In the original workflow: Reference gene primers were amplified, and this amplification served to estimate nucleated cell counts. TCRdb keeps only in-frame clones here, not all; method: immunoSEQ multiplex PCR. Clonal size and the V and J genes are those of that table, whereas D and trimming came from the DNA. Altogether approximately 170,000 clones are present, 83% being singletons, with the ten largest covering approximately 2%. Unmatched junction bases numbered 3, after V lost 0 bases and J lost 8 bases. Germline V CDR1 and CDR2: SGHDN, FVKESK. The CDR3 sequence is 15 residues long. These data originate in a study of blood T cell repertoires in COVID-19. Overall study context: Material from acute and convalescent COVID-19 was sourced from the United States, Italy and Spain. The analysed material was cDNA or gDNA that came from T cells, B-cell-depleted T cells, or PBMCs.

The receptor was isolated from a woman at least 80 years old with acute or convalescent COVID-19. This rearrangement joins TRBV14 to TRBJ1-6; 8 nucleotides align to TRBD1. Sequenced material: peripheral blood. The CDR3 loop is CASSQDRGHYSPLHF. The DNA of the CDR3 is TGTGCCAGCAGCCAAGACAGGGGGCACTATTCACCCCTCCACTTT.